The rows below give T cell receptor beta chains drawn from one sample of a study of technical replicates of blood from several donors. The repertoire was sequenced with immunoSEQ multiplex PCR; TCRdb's copy has only in-frame clones and lacks some. Of approximately 59,000 clones listed, roughly 96% are singletons. The sequenced material came from PBMCs. The receptors here all came from a human donor in good health. Some clones in this sample may be carry-over from other donors' samples. The CDR3 runs from the conserved cysteine through the conserved F or W. The order of the fields is D gene, V gene, J gene, clone size, CDR3 DNA, CDR3 protein. D genes are given only for firm matches. Some rows mark clone size as missing; the rest say once, few, many or name a class of expanded clone.

d_call: TRBD1; v_call: TRBV4-3; j_call: TRBJ2-7; clone_size: NA; cdr3_nt: TGCGCCAGCAGCCAGGGCCTTGGGACAGGCTACGAGCAGTACTTC; cdr3_aa: CASSQGLGTGYEQYF
d_call: NA; v_call: TRBV4-2; j_call: TRBJ2-2; clone_size: NA; cdr3_nt: TGTGCCAGCAGCCAAGAAACCAGATCCGGGGAGCTGTTTTTT; cdr3_aa: CASSQETRSGELFF
d_call: NA; v_call: TRBV21-1; j_call: TRBJ2-7; clone_size: NA; cdr3_nt: TGTGCCAGCAGCATTGGGGAGGGGCAGTACGAGCAGTACTTC; cdr3_aa: CASSIGEGQYEQYF
d_call: NA; v_call: TRBV19; j_call: TRBJ2-1; clone_size: NA; cdr3_nt: TGTGCCAGTAGTATCAGCCTGACTTCCTACAATGAGCAGTTCTTC; cdr3_aa: CASSISLTSYNEQFF
d_call: TRBD2; v_call: TRBV7-9; j_call: TRBJ2-1; clone_size: NA; cdr3_nt: TGTGCCAGCAGCTTTGTATGGACTAGCGGAGACAATGAGCAGTTCTTC; cdr3_aa: CASSFVWTSGDNEQFF
d_call: NA; v_call: TRBV28; j_call: TRBJ2-1; clone_size: NA; cdr3_nt: TGTGCCAGCAGCCTAGAGGATGAGCAGTTCTTC; cdr3_aa: CASSLEDEQFF
d_call: TRBD2; v_call: TRBV6-4; j_call: TRBJ2-3; clone_size: large; cdr3_nt: TGTGCCAGCAGTGACTCGAGTGGGGGGGCAGATACGCAGTATTTT; cdr3_aa: CASSDSSGGADTQYF
d_call: NA; v_call: TRBV11-2; j_call: TRBJ2-2; clone_size: NA; cdr3_nt: TGTGCCAGCAGCTCGATCAGAAGGAGCACCGGGGAGCTGTTTTTT; cdr3_aa: CASSSIRRSTGELFF
d_call: NA; v_call: TRBV29-1; j_call: TRBJ1-1; clone_size: NA; cdr3_nt: TGCAGCGTTGACAGAGAAGCTTTCTTT; cdr3_aa: CSVDREAFF
d_call: NA; v_call: TRBV2; j_call: TRBJ1-6; clone_size: NA; cdr3_nt: TGTGCCAGCATTCTAACAGGGAATTCACCCCTCCACTTT; cdr3_aa: CASILTGNSPLHF
d_call: TRBD2; v_call: TRBV7-9; j_call: TRBJ2-2; clone_size: NA; cdr3_nt: TGTGCCGGGACTAGCGGGCAGGAAACGAACACCGGGGAGCTGTTTTTT; cdr3_aa: CAGTSGQETNTGELFF
d_call: TRBD1; v_call: TRBV5-1; j_call: TRBJ1-2; clone_size: once; cdr3_nt: TGCGCCAGCAGCTTGATCGGCGACAGGGATGGCTACACCTTC; cdr3_aa: CASSLIGDRDGYTF
d_call: NA; v_call: TRBV6-1; j_call: TRBJ2-5; clone_size: NA; cdr3_nt: TGTGCCAGCAGTGATGGTCAGAGGTTCCAAGAGACCCAGTACTTC; cdr3_aa: CASSDGQRFQETQYF
d_call: TRBD2; v_call: TRBV4-2; j_call: TRBJ2-2; clone_size: NA; cdr3_nt: TGTGCCAGCAGCCCGGGACTAGCGGACACCGGGGAGCTGTTTTTT; cdr3_aa: CASSPGLADTGELFF
d_call: NA; v_call: TRBV6-7; j_call: TRBJ1-5; clone_size: NA; cdr3_nt: TGTGCCAGCTTTCCGATCAGGGGTAGCAATCAGCCCCAGCATTTT; cdr3_aa: CASFPIRGSNQPQHF
d_call: NA; v_call: TRBV4-1; j_call: TRBJ2-7; clone_size: NA; cdr3_nt: TGCGCCAGCAGCCACCTTTTCGTTTCACTGTCCCCCTCCATTGAGCAGTACTTC; cdr3_aa: CASSHLFVSLSPSIEQYF
d_call: NA; v_call: TRBV9; j_call: TRBJ1-5; clone_size: NA; cdr3_nt: TGTGCCAGCAGCGTAGGGACATTGGAAGGGCAGCCCCAGCATTTT; cdr3_aa: CASSVGTLEGQPQHF
d_call: NA; v_call: TRBV18; j_call: TRBJ1-6; clone_size: NA; cdr3_nt: TGTGCCAGCTCACCCCCGGGACAAAATTCACCCCTCCACTTT; cdr3_aa: CASSPPGQNSPLHF
d_call: NA; v_call: TRBV5-4; j_call: TRBJ1-4; clone_size: NA; cdr3_nt: TGTGCCAGCAGCTTGGGGGGGGGACGGGAAAAACTGTTTTTT; cdr3_aa: CASSLGGGREKLFF
d_call: NA; v_call: TRBV27; j_call: TRBJ1-4; clone_size: NA; cdr3_nt: TGTGCCAGCAGTTTATGGCCAGGCGAAAAACTGTTTTTT; cdr3_aa: CASSLWPGEKLFF
d_call: NA; v_call: TRBV27; j_call: TRBJ2-7; clone_size: NA; cdr3_nt: TGTGCCAGCAGTTTATCCGCAATCGGCTACGAGCAGTACTTC; cdr3_aa: CASSLSAIGYEQYF
d_call: NA; v_call: TRBV25-1; j_call: TRBJ1-3; clone_size: NA; cdr3_nt: TGTGCCAGCAGTGAACCAGGGGACTCTGGAAACACCATATATTTT; cdr3_aa: CASSEPGDSGNTIYF
d_call: NA; v_call: TRBV9; j_call: TRBJ2-3; clone_size: once; cdr3_nt: TGTGCCAGCAGCGTTCACTCCCGCACAGATACGCAGTATTTT; cdr3_aa: CASSVHSRTDTQYF
d_call: NA; v_call: TRBV11-1; j_call: TRBJ1-1; clone_size: NA; cdr3_nt: TGTGCCAGCAGCTTTGCCGGGACAATCACTGAAGCTTTCTTT; cdr3_aa: CASSFAGTITEAFF
d_call: TRBD1; v_call: TRBV6-1; j_call: TRBJ2-7; clone_size: NA; cdr3_nt: TGTGCCAGCACCCGGGACAGGGTGGACGAGCAGTACTTC; cdr3_aa: CASTRDRVDEQYF
d_call: TRBD1; v_call: TRBV5-4; j_call: TRBJ2-7; clone_size: few; cdr3_nt: TGTGCCAGCAGCTTGCGGACAGGGGGAGGCGAGCAGTACTTC; cdr3_aa: CASSLRTGGGEQYF
d_call: NA; v_call: TRBV6-5; j_call: TRBJ1-4; clone_size: NA; cdr3_nt: TGTGCCAGCGGAAGGAGGGGCAGCACGAATGAAAAACTGTTTTTT; cdr3_aa: CASGRRGSTNEKLFF
d_call: TRBD1; v_call: TRBV7-2; j_call: TRBJ2-7; clone_size: NA; cdr3_nt: TGTGCCAGCAGCTTGGGGACAGACAACTACGAGCAGTACTTC; cdr3_aa: CASSLGTDNYEQYF
d_call: NA; v_call: TRBV7-2; j_call: TRBJ1-2; clone_size: NA; cdr3_nt: TGTGCCAGCAGCTTAGCCTCGGGGGGCGCCGGCTATGGCTACACCTTC; cdr3_aa: CASSLASGGAGYGYTF
d_call: NA; v_call: TRBV5-1; j_call: TRBJ2-5; clone_size: NA; cdr3_nt: TGCGCCAGCAGCTTGGCCGCGGTAACCAGAGACCAGTACTTC; cdr3_aa: CASSLAAVTRDQYF
d_call: NA; v_call: TRBV29-1; j_call: TRBJ2-3; clone_size: NA; cdr3_nt: TGCAGCGCCCAGCTCCCGGGGGATACGCAGTATTTT; cdr3_aa: CSAQLPGDTQYF
d_call: NA; v_call: TRBV5-1; j_call: TRBJ1-2; clone_size: NA; cdr3_nt: TGCGCCAGCAGCTCGAGATTTAACTATGGCTACACCTTC; cdr3_aa: CASSSRFNYGYTF